These T cell receptor beta chains were read from a single sample in a study of blood T cell repertoires in COVID-19. Sequencing was performed with immunoSEQ multiplex PCR; in TCRdb, only in-frame clones are kept and a portion is missing. The sample holds 81,000 or so clones, 92% seen once. The sequencing input was peripheral blood. Receptors originate from a woman in her sixties with active COVID-19. Each CDR3 is given with its conserved first and last residue.

>TRBV18|TRBJ1-1
CASSPATGNTEAFF
>TRBV6-6|TRBJ1-1
CASSIKGGIAFF
>TRBV29-1|TRBJ2-7
CSVATGEQYF
>TRBV6-5|TRBJ2-7
CASRLGTGSLEQYF
>TRBV7-2|TRBJ1-1
CASSPYGGRQGTEAFF
>TRBV3-1/TRBV3-2|TRBJ2-7
CASSQDGDRETFGREQYF
>TRBV27|TRBJ2-7
CASRSAGLNEQYF
>TRBV4-1|TRBJ2-7
CASSPLRTSGTYEQYF
>TRBV27|TRBJ2-1
CASSLGAGVEQFF
>TRBV15|TRBJ1-3
CATSRARPGPSSGNTIYF
>TRBV6-5|TRBJ2-3
CASSYGLGTAPDTQYF
>TRBV7-9|TRBJ1-5
CASSMTGGNQPQHF
>TRBV6-5|TRBJ1-2
CASILDRGDTYGYTF
>TRBV6-2/TRBV6-3|TRBJ2-2
CASSPTRSGPGELFF
>TRBV12-3/TRBV12-4|TRBJ1-3
CASRTDSGNTIYF
>TRBV7-9|TRBJ1-2
CASSLEAGFSGYTF
>TRBV6-5|TRBJ2-1
CASSKTSGEQFF
>TRBV9|TRBJ2-1
CASSGGQAAYNEQFF
>TRBV6-5|TRBJ1-2
CASSYWRTGTDGYTF
>TRBV19|TRBJ2-5
CASSPTGRQGARDEETQYF
>TRBV9|TRBJ2-2
CASTRRSGGWGTGELFF
>TRBV4-3|TRBJ1-4
CASSQTGGNEKLFF
>TRBV11-2|TRBJ2-7
CASSRGGRAAYEQYF
>TRBV10-2|TRBJ1-1
CASTGREWYTEAFF
>TRBV10-3|TRBJ1-1
CAISESFGRAGVMNTEAFF
>TRBV9|TRBJ1-2
CASSVAQGREGGYTF
>TRBV29-1|TRBJ2-1
CSASGQGNYEQFF
>TRBV18|TRBJ1-2
CASSGTANYGYTF
>TRBV11-2|TRBJ1-5
CASSLGLSNQPQHF
>TRBV6-5|TRBJ2-1
CASSYSLAGGTGEQFF
>TRBV27|TRBJ2-1
CASTSTGYNEQFF
>TRBV2|TRBJ1-3
CASSGQGKNTIYF
>TRBV29-1|TRBJ1-1
CSVEKQMNTEAFF